This is a list of T cell receptor beta chains from one sample in a study of T-cell memory formation after mild COVID-19. TCRdb ran MiXCR on the 5' RACE reads and lists one entry per CDR3 protein. The sample comprises more than 80,000 distinct CDR3 sequences, 15% to 20% of which are singletons, and around 28% rests with the top ten. Input material: PBMCs or a T cell subset sorted from them (not recorded which). Every receptor here comes from an adult woman who had mild COVID-19 (a few samples of this study predate the infection). Cell type and time point are not known. Both conserved end residues are part of each CDR3. A D gene is named only where the DNA matches it firmly. Expanded clones are given a class, and other clones once, few, many or no size at all.

clone_size j_call v_call d_call cdr3_nt cdr3_aa
- TRBJ2-7 TRBV7-6 TRBD1 TGTGCCAGCAGCTTAGAGGGACAGCCACAATACGAGCAGTACTTC CASSLEGQPQYEQYF
few TRBJ2-3 TRBV11-2 TRBD2 TGTGCCAGCAGCTTAGTCCTAGCGGGACTCCCCACAGATACGCAGTATTTT CASSLVLAGLPTDTQYF
- TRBJ2-3 TRBV19 - TGTGCCAGTAGCAGACTAGCAGGGGCAGATACGCAGTATTTT CASSRLAGADTQYF
- TRBJ2-5 TRBV12-3/TRBV12-4 TRBD2 TGTGCCAGCAGTTTGACACTAGCGGGGGAGACCCAGTACTTC CASSLTLAGETQYF
- TRBJ1-1 TRBV29-1 - TGCAGCGTTGAACTCGGGGTTGGGGAGACTGAAGCTTTCTTT CSVELGVGETEAFF
few TRBJ2-2 TRBV7-8 - TGTGCCAGCAGCGAACAGGGTACCGGGGAGCTGTTTTTT CASSEQGTGELFF
few TRBJ1-1 TRBV29-1 - TGCAGCGCTGAAGGGGGGGACACTGAAGCTTTCTTT CSAEGGDTEAFF
few TRBJ2-7 TRBV5-1 - TGCGCCAGCAGCTTCTTTGGAGAGGGTATTTCTGACGAGCAGTACTTC CASSFFGEGISDEQYF
few TRBJ2-3 TRBV20-1 TRBD2 TGCAGTGCTAGAGAGCTAGCGGGGGGGCCAGATACGCAGTATTTT CSARELAGGPDTQYF
- TRBJ2-1 TRBV5-6 TRBD2 TGTGCCAGCAGCACCGGGACTAGCGGAGTGGGTGAGCAGTTCTTC CASSTGTSGVGEQFF
- TRBJ1-1 TRBV3-1 - TGTGCCAGCAGCCAAGGATGGACAGAAGTGAACACTGAAGCTTTCTTT CASSQGWTEVNTEAFF
- TRBJ1-5 TRBV4-3 - TGCGCCAGCAGCCAAGATTGGCCCGTTGGAGGGAATCAGCCCCAGCATTTT CASSQDWPVGGNQPQHF
- TRBJ1-1 TRBV2 - TGTGCCAGCAAGACAGGAAACACTGAAGCTTTCTTT CASKTGNTEAFF